One and the same sample provided the 29 T cell receptor beta chains below, sequenced in a study of response to subunit inactivated influenza vaccine. MiXCR, applied by TCRdb to the RT-PCR reads, yields one record per CDR3 protein. Altogether approximately 700,000 distinct CDR3 sequences are present, roughly 14% being singletons, with the ten largest covering 5.5% to 8%. Sample: PBMCs from blood, taken approximately 15 days before vaccination. These receptors all stem from a man aged 45-65 years who received an inactivated influenza vaccine.

This clonotype has more than one count but fewer than ten. This chain connects TRBV7-6 to TRBJ2-2; 7 bases are a match to TRBD1. V was clipped by 5 bases and J by 2 bases; unmatched bases: 5. Germline lookup yields CDR1 SGHVS and CDR2 FNYEAQ. There are 15 residues in the CDR3. In DNA form, the CDR3 reads TGTGCCAGCAGCATCGACAGGGTTAACACCGGGGAGCTGTTTTTT. It codes for CASSIDRVNTGELFF.

The rearrangement uses TRBV11-2 and TRBJ1-1; perhaps TRBD1 as D (5 bases). From germline, CDR1 is SGHAT and CDR2 FQNNGV. V lost 1 base to trimming and J lost 5 bases, with 11 bases between them. The CDR3 length is 14 residues. For the CDR3, the DNA is TGTGCCAGCAGCTTAGCCGGGGGGGTAACTGAAGCTTTCTTT. Residues: CASSLAGGVTEAFF.

This clonotype was observed many times. The genes are TRBV6-1 and TRBJ1-2, with a weak D call TRBD1 (5 bases). The CDR3 runs 15 residues. CDR1 MNHNS and CDR2 SASEGT come from the germline V gene. Trimming cost V 8 bases and J 3 bases, with 19 bases left between them. CDR3 sequence reads: CASGVIGAQYYGYTF. The CDR3 nucleotides read TGTGCCAGCGGGGTGATAGGGGCGCAGTACTATGGCTACACCTTC.

V and J are TRBV6-5 and TRBJ2-7; no reliable D call. Trimming left V 8 bases short and J 3 bases short, with 14 bases between. Germline V lookup: CDR1 MNHEY, CDR2 SVGAGI. This CDR3 spans 13 amino acids. The CDR3 reads CASRSTENYEQYF. The CDR3 coding sequence is TGTGCCAGCCGTTCGACCGAAAACTACGAGCAGTACTTC.

The gene calls are TRBV5-5 and TRBJ2-7, with 8 bases that match TRBD2. After removal of 2 bases from V and 3 bases from J, the junction contained 7 bases not matched to a gene. The germline CDR1 and CDR2 sequences are SGHKS and YYEKEE (reference sequence). The CDR3 runs 15 residues. CDR3 sequence (DNA): TGTGCCAGCAGCTTCGGGGGGGGGCTTTACTACGAGCAGTACTTC. Translation: CASSFGGGLYYEQYF.

This clonotype turned up a few times. Written as DNA, the CDR3 is TGCGCCAGCAGCTTGTCCGGGTCCCCAAGCGACTATGGCTACACCTTC. Amino acid sequence: CASSLSGSPSDYGYTF. The rearrangement links TRBV5-1 to TRBJ1-2; no firm D call. Germline assignment: CDR1 SGHRS and CDR2 YFSETQ. This CDR3 region has 16 residues. V was clipped by 1 base and J by 3 bases, with 16 bases between them.

The gene calls are TRBV7-2 and TRBJ2-3; tentatively, D is TRBD2 (6 bases). Germline-derived CDR1 and CDR2 are SGHTA and FQGNSA. V lost 4 bases to trimming and J lost 2 bases, with 19 bases between them. This CDR3 has 17 residues. This CDR3 is CASSYVLSGGTTDTQYF. CDR3 nucleotide sequence: TGTGCCAGCAGCTACGTCCTTAGCGGAGGGACCACAGATACGCAGTATTTT.

V gene TRBV7-2 combines with J gene TRBJ2-1; 9 nucleotides agree with TRBD2. From germline, CDR1 is SGHTA and CDR2 FQGNSA. This CDR3 has 14 residues. J was trimmed by 7 bases and V by 5 bases; bases with no gene match: 6. The CDR3 here is CASSRLADGNEQFF. The CDR3 nucleotides read TGTGCCAGCAGCCGACTAGCGGACGGTAATGAGCAGTTCTTC.

The chain employs TRBV15 and TRBJ1-4; D unclear. The CDR3 runs to 12 residues. Germline V CDR1 and CDR2: LNHNV, YYDKDF (reference sequence). V shed 0 bases and J shed 13 bases, with 9 bases lying between them. Written as DNA, the CDR3 is TGTGCCACCAGCAGAGATAGCGGGTTACTGTTTTTT. Its translation is CATSRDSGLLFF.

The gene calls are TRBV20-1 and TRBJ2-2, with D possibly being TRBD1 (6 bases). Germline CDR1 is DFQATT and CDR2 is SNEGSKA (reference sequence). CDR3 length: 14 residues. V was clipped by 3 bases and J by 6 bases, with 14 bases between them. The CDR3 sequence is CSARATGRPGELFF. CDR3 nucleotide sequence: TGCAGTGCTAGGGCAACAGGGCGTCCCGGGGAGCTGTTTTTT.

The rearrangement links TRBV9 to TRBJ2-5; D may be TRBD2 (6 bases). Germline V lookup: CDR1 SGDLS, CDR2 YYNGEE. V was shortened by 6 bases and J by 1 base, with 13 bases between the two germline ends. CDR3 size: 14 residues. This CDR3 is CASNEGTFQETQYF. Here the CDR3 DNA reads TGTGCCAGCAATGAAGGGACTTTCCAAGAGACCCAGTACTTC.

This rearrangement joins TRBV9 to TRBJ1-3, with 7 bases matching TRBD1. This CDR3 is built from 16 residues. The germline gives CDR1 SGDLS, CDR2 YYNGEE. J lost 2 bases, V lost 3 bases, and 8 bases had no gene match. Written as DNA, the CDR3 is TGTGCCAGCAGCGCGCAGGGACAGTGGGCTGGAAACACCATATATTTT. Its protein is CASSAQGQWAGNTIYF. The entire variable domain, with the rest obtained from reference TRBV9 and TRBJ1-3, is as follows: DSGVTQTPKHLITATGQRVTLRCSPRSGDLSVYWYQQSLDQGLQFLIQYYNGEERAKGNILERFSAQQFPDLHSELNLSSLELGDSALYFCASSAQGQWAGNTIYFGEGSWLTVV.

In its sample, this clonotype was seen a few times. V usage is TRBV20-1 and J usage is TRBJ2-3, with D possibly matching TRBD2 (6 bases). Germline V lookup: CDR1 DFQATT, CDR2 SNEGSKA (reference sequence). The CDR3 is 13 amino acids. V was pared by 4 bases and J by 2 bases, with 10 bases between. CDR3 loop: CSAKWTNTDTQYF. DNA for the CDR3: TGCAGTGCTAAATGGACTAACACAGATACGCAGTATTTT.

This clonotype was picked up a small number of times. This chain uses TRBV12-3 or TRBV12-4 with TRBJ2-5; 9 nucleotides match TRBD2. The CDR3 totals 14 residues. V trimming: 3 bases; J trimming: 5 bases; junction bases outside the gene matches: 4. The CDR3 DNA is TGTGCCAGCAGTTTGCGGGGGGGATCGGAGACCCAGTACTTC. Its protein product is CASSLRGGSETQYF.

This sequence joins TRBV5-1 and TRBJ2-1, with D perhaps TRBD1 or TRBD2 (5 bases each). From germline, CDR1 is SGHRS and CDR2 YFSETQ. The ends were cut back, 0 bases at V and 10 bases at J, with 23 bases in the middle. This CDR3 region has 17 residues. DNA of the CDR3: TGCGCCAGCAGCTTGGGGGGGAGCACCCGCCAACGGCAGGAGCAGTTCTTC. Amino acid sequence: CASSLGGSTRQRQEQFF. The full variable domain, in which reference TRBV5-1 and TRBJ2-1 provide the parts outside the CDR3, is KAGVTQTPRYLIKTRGQQVTLSCSPISGHRSVSWYQQTPGQGLQFLFEYFSETQRNKGNFPGRFSGRQFSNSRSEMNVSTLELGDSALYLCASSLGGSTRQRQEQFFGPGTRLTVL.

Only a few counts were recorded for this clonotype. This rearrangement joins TRBV7-9 to TRBJ2-5, with TRBD2 matching over 8 bases. Germline-derived CDR1 and CDR2 are SEHNR and FQNEAQ (reference sequence). Trimming cost V 5 bases and J 6 bases; bases outside gene matches: 17. The CDR3 length is 17 residues. The CDR3 DNA sequence: TGTGCCAGCAGCCCGACCCCGGGTTATAGCGGGACGCAGACCCAGTACTTC. It encodes CASSPTPGYSGTQTQYF. The whole variable domain, filled in from reference TRBV7-9 and TRBJ2-5, reads DTGVSQNPRHKITKRGQNVTFRCDPISEHNRLYWYRQTLGQGPEFLTYFQNEAQLEKSRLLSDRFSAERPKGSFSTLEIQRTEQGDSAMYLCASSPTPGYSGTQTQYFGPGTRLLVL.

The table lists this clonotype with many counts. The chain links TRBV5-6 to TRBJ2-1, with 7 nucleotides matching TRBD1. V dropped 4 bases and J dropped 8; count of bases not matched to a gene: 6. The CDR3 contains 13 residues. Germline assignment: CDR1 SGHDT and CDR2 YYEEEE. The CDR3 DNA sequence: TGTGCCAGCAGCCCCGGGACAGTACATGAGCAGTTCTTC. It translates to CASSPGTVHEQFF.

This clonotype was seen more than once but under ten times. The chain combines TRBV7-2 with TRBJ2-2; TRBD1 matches 7 bases. In germline, CDR1 is SGHTA, CDR2 FQGNSA. After removal of 5 bases from V and 4 bases from J, the junction contained 4 bases not matched to a gene. The CDR3 totals 14 residues. For the CDR3, the DNA is TGTGCCAGCAGCCCTACAGGGGCCACCGGGGAGCTGTTTTTT. Amino acid sequence: CASSPTGATGELFF. Full variable domain (missing parts from reference TRBV7-2 and TRBJ2-2): GAGVSQSPSNKVTEKGKDVELRCDPISGHTALYWYRQSLGQGLEFLIYFQGNSAPDKSGLPSDRFSAERTGGSVSTLTIQRTQQEDSAVYLCASSPTGATGELFFGEGSRLTVL.

The chain links TRBV20-1 to TRBJ2-1, with D hard to call. V gave up 0 bases and J gave up 1 base, with 10 bases separating them. CDR3 length: 15 amino acids. Germline V gene lookup returns CDR1 DFQATT and CDR2 SNEGSKA (reference sequence). The CDR3 reads CSARDPHRSYNEQFF. CDR3 coding DNA: TGCAGTGCTAGAGACCCGCATCGATCCTACAATGAGCAGTTCTTC.

This clonotype occurred a few times. The J gene is TRBJ1-3, the V gene TRBV6-5; D is uncertain. V shed 0 bases and J shed 2 bases, with 14 bases lying between them. The CDR3 totals 17 residues. Germline V lookup: CDR1 MNHEY, CDR2 SVGAGI. The CDR3 is CASSYSTAPGPGNTIYF. The CDR3 bases are TGTGCCAGCAGTTACTCAACAGCCCCGGGTCCTGGAAACACCATATATTTT.

The rearrangement uses TRBV6-6 and TRBJ1-1; a weak D match, TRBD1 (5 bases). Germline V CDR1 and CDR2: MNHNY, SVGAGI (reference sequence). Trimming took 0 bases from V and 7 from J, leaving 6 bases between them. The CDR3 length is 12 residues. The CDR3 spells CASSYSQGEAFF. The CDR3 DNA reads TGTGCCAGCAGTTACTCGCAGGGTGAAGCTTTCTTT.

The chain is built from TRBV7-6 and TRBJ2-2, with 12 bases lining up with TRBD2. Looked up from germline, CDR1 is SGHVS and CDR2 is FNYEAQ. CDR3 length: 18 amino acids. Germline trimming cut 5 bases from V and 0 bases from J; bases unmatched to any gene: 7. The CDR3 DNA is TGTGCCAGCAGCCCCAAGACTAGCGGGGGATCGAACACCGGGGAGCTGTTTTTT. Amino acid sequence: CASSPKTSGGSNTGELFF.

This clonotype turned up a few times. This chain connects TRBV27 to TRBJ2-3; possible D gene TRBD1, 6 bases. Trimming took off 3 bases at V and 2 bases at J, with 12 bases between the two ends. This CDR3 comprises 15 residues. The V gene's germline CDR1 is MNHEY and CDR2 SMNVEV (reference sequence). The CDR3, as DNA: TGTGCCAGCAGTTTTAAGGACAGTCTCACAGATACGCAGTATTTT. Protein sequence: CASSFKDSLTDTQYF.

This chain joins TRBV27 and TRBJ2-5, with D tentatively TRBD2 (5 bases). The V gene lost 4 bases and the J gene lost 4 bases, with 16 bases spanning the gap. Germline assignment: CDR1 MNHEY and CDR2 SMNVEV (reference sequence). This CDR3 spans 15 amino acids. The CDR3 region is CASSSNQLRGETQYF. For the CDR3, the DNA is TGTGCCAGCAGTTCTAATCAGCTCCGGGGAGAGACCCAGTACTTC.

This clonotype was detected a few times. The chain joins TRBV7-9 to TRBJ1-1; D is perhaps TRBD1 (5 bases). The V gene lost 5 bases and the J gene lost 1 base, with 14 bases spanning the gap. The V gene's germline CDR1 is SEHNR and CDR2 FQNEAQ (reference sequence). The CDR3 is 15 residues long. The CDR3 bases are TGTGCCAGCAGCGCGGTCTCGGGGGGGAACACTGAAGCTTTCTTT. It is translated as CASSAVSGGNTEAFF.

The sample holds many counts of this clonotype. In nucleotides, the CDR3 is TGCGCCAGCAGCCTGGGACTAGCGGACACCGGGGAGCTGTTTTTT. Translating it yields CASSLGLADTGELFF. The chain employs TRBV5-1 and TRBJ2-2, with 11 nucleotides matching TRBD2. From germline, CDR1 is SGHRS and CDR2 YFSETQ. V dropped 4 bases and J dropped 3; count of bases not matched to a gene: 2. The CDR3 covers 15 residues.

V and J are TRBV28 and TRBJ2-7; perhaps D is TRBD1 or TRBD2 (5 bases each). The CDR3 loop spans 16 amino acids. V lost 2 bases, J lost 3 bases, and 17 bases lay in between. Germline V gene lookup returns CDR1 MDHEN and CDR2 SYDVKM. CDR3 region: CASSLGAGGFLYEQYF. Written as DNA, the CDR3 is TGTGCCAGCAGTTTAGGGGCTGGGGGTTTCCTCTACGAGCAGTACTTC.

This chain uses TRBV10-3 with TRBJ2-3, with a possible D match to TRBD2 (6 bases). Germline V CDR1 and CDR2: ENHRY, SYGVKD. The CDR3 runs 14 residues. V was shortened by 8 bases and J by 4 bases, with 16 bases between the two germline ends. The CDR3: CAIRAGLRADTQYF. The CDR3, as DNA: TGTGCCATCCGCGCGGGGTTACGTGCAGATACGCAGTATTTT.

The table lists this clonotype with many counts. V and J are TRBV12-3 or TRBV12-4 and TRBJ1-5; D might be TRBD1 (5 bases). The CDR3 runs to 16 residues. V was cut by 6 bases and J by 5 bases, with 20 bases left in between. The CDR3 here is CASSNWQGGHHQPQHF. The CDR3 nucleotides read TGTGCCAGCAGCAACTGGCAGGGAGGTCATCATCAGCCCCAGCATTTT.